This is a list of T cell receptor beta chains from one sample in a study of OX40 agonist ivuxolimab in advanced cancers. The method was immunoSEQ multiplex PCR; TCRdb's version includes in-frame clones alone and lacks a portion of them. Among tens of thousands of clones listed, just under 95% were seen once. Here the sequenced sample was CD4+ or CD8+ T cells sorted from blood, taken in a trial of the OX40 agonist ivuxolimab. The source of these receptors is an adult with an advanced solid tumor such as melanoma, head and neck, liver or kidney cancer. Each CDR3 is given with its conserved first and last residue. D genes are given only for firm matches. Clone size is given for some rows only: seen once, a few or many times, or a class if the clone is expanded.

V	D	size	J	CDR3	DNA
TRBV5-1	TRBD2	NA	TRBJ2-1	CASSPSGTSSYNEQFF	TGCGCCAGCAGCCCTAGCGGGACCAGCTCCTACAATGAGCAGTTCTTC
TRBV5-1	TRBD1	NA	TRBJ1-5	CASSRGDTGGNQPQHF	TGCGCCAGCAGCCGCGGGGACACAGGGGGGAATCAGCCCCAGCATTTT
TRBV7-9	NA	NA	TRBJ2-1	CASSPPGTNEQFF	TGTGCCAGCAGCCCGCCGGGGACCAATGAGCAGTTCTTC
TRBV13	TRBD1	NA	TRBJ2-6	CASSTRTGDSWANVLTF	TGTGCCAGCAGCACTCGGACAGGGGATAGTTGGGCCAACGTCCTGACTTTC
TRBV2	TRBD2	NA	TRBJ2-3	CASSVLAGDTDTQYF	TGTGCCAGCAGTGTGCTAGCGGGAGACACAGATACGCAGTATTTT
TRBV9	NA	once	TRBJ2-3	CASSVREDTQYF	TGTGCCAGCAGCGTAAGGGAAGATACGCAGTATTTT
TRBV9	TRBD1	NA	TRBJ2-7	CASSVDARGTGTSYEQYF	TGTGCCAGCAGCGTAGATGCCCGCGGGACAGGGACGTCCTACGAGCAGTACTTC
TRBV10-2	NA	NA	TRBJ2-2	CASSELENTGELFF	TGCGCCAGCAGTGAGCTCGAAAACACCGGGGAGCTGTTTTTT
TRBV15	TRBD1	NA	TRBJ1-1	CATSKTGAETEAFF	TGTGCCACCAGCAAGACAGGGGCGGAAACTGAAGCTTTCTTT
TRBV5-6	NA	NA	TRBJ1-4	CASSLAGRYATNEKLFF	TGTGCCAGCAGCTTGGCGGGGAGGTATGCAACTAATGAAAAACTGTTTTTT
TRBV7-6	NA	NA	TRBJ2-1	CASSFGHLYNEQFF	TGTGCCAGCAGCTTTGGGCACCTGTACAATGAGCAGTTCTTC
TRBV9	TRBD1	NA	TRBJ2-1	CASRDSHNEQFF	TGTGCCAGCCGGGACAGCCACAATGAGCAGTTCTTC
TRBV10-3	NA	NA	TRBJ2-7	CAISGGGESSYEQYF	TGTGCCATCAGTGGCGGCGGCGAGAGCTCCTACGAGCAGTACTTC
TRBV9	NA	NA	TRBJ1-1	CASSGNPGRGTEAFF	TGTGCCAGCAGCGGGAACCCGGGACGAGGTACTGAAGCTTTCTTT
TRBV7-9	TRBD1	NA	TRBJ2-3	CASSYTGGRTDTQYF	TGTGCCAGCAGCTACACAGGGGGCCGCACAGATACGCAGTATTTT
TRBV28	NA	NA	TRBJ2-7	CASSPRWDKVEQYF	TGTGCCAGCAGCCCTCGGTGGGACAAGGTCGAGCAGTACTTC
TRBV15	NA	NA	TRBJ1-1	CATSKSATEAFF	TGTGCCACCAGCAAATCTGCCACTGAAGCTTTCTTT
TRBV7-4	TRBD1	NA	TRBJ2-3	CASSLGPCGQGKTDTQYF	TGTGCCAGCAGCTTAGGCCCCTGCGGACAGGGGAAGACAGATACGCAGTATTTT
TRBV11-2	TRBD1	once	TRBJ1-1	CASSLALQGPGNTEAFF	TGTGCCAGCAGCTTAGCCCTACAGGGGCCGGGAAACACTGAAGCTTTCTTT
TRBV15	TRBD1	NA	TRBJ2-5	CATSRVRTGGETQYF	TGTGCCACCAGCAGAGTTCGTACAGGGGGAGAGACCCAGTACTTC
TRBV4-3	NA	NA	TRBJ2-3	CASSQVALDTQYF	TGCGCCAGCAGCCAAGTTGCGTTAGATACGCAGTATTTT
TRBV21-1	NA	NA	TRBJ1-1	CASSKALGQGKARADTEAFF	TGTGCCAGCAGCAAAGCCCTTGGACAGGGAAAGGCAAGGGCGGACACTGAAGCTTTCTTT
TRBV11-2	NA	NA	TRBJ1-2	CASSLVGAGANYGYTF	TGTGCCAGCAGCTTAGTGGGAGCGGGGGCTAACTATGGCTACACCTTC
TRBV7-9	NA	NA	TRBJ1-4	CASSLNEKLFF	TGTGCCAGCAGCTTAAACGAAAAACTGTTTTTT
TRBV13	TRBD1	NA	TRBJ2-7	CASSLDGQGTGEQYF	TGTGCCAGCAGCTTAGACGGACAGGGTACGGGAGAGCAGTACTTC
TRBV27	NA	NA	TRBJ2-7	CASSLGYSYEQYF	TGTGCCAGCAGTTTAGGGTACTCCTACGAGCAGTACTTC
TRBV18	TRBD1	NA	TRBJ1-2	CASSLRDRNTYGYTF	TGTGCCAGCTCACTAAGGGACAGGAATACATATGGCTACACCTTC
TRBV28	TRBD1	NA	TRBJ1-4	CASSRGDRGLDGTNEKLFF	TGTGCCAGCAGTAGGGGGGACAGGGGCCTAGATGGGACTAATGAAAAACTGTTTTTT
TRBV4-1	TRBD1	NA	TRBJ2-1	CASSHPGTGLNEQFF	TGCGCCAGCAGCCATCCCGGGACAGGGCTGAATGAGCAGTTCTTC
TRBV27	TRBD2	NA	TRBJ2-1	CASSPGLAAYNEQFF	TGTGCCAGCAGTCCAGGACTAGCGGCATACAATGAGCAGTTCTTC
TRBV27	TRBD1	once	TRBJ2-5	CASSADQGQRAQETQYF	TGTGCCAGCAGTGCAGACCAGGGACAGAGAGCCCAAGAGACCCAGTACTTC
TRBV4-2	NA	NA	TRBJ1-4	CASSQWVGGVVTTNEKLFF	TGTGCCAGCAGCCAATGGGTTGGTGGAGTAGTTACAACTAATGAAAAACTGTTTTTT
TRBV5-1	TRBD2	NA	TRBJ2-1	CASSSGTRLYNEQFF	TGCGCCAGCAGCTCCGGGACTAGGCTCTACAATGAGCAGTTCTTC
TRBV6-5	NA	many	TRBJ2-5	CASSWRGEGETQYF	TGTGCCAGCAGTTGGAGGGGGGAGGGAGAGACCCAGTACTTC
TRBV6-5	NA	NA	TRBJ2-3	CASSYLGITDTQYF	TGTGCCAGCAGTTATTTAGGGATCACAGATACGCAGTATTTT
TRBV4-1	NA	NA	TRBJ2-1	CASSHDVARDEQFF	TGCGCCAGCAGCCACGACGTCGCCCGGGATGAGCAGTTCTTC
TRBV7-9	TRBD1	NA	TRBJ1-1	CASSLGGQGANTEAFF	TGTGCCAGCAGCTTAGGCGGACAGGGAGCGAACACTGAAGCTTTCTTT
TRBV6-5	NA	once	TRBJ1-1	CASSRTIAGTEAFF	TGTGCCAGCAGTAGGACAATAGCCGGCACTGAAGCTTTCTTT
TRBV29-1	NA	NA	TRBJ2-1	CSDGDEQFF	TGCAGCGATGGGGATGAGCAGTTCTTC